The source of this T cell receptor beta chain is a study of T cells in Graves' hyperthyroidism and ophthalmopathy. The CDR3 loop spans 16 amino acids. Germline V gives CDR1 SGHRS, CDR2 YFSETQ. Trimming took off 4 bases at V and 1 base at J, with 17 bases between the two ends. The study, taken as a whole, reports: Median prediction lead before ophthalmopathy onset was around 6.9 months with the model.

RNA transcripts were the template for amplifying TCR beta CDR3 regions. HTBI primers were the set used in a first-round RT-PCR of the TCR CDR3. MiXCR was run by TCRdb on the multiplex PCR reads, yielding one entry per CDR3 protein. The sample lists 600,000 or so distinct CDR3 sequences; 12% to 15% were seen once. This clonotype has a count of ten or more. As yet, its antigen is unknown. This TCR was sampled from a woman between 18 and 29 years old with Graves' ophthalmopathy. Sequencing was carried out using blood. The chain has TRBV5-1 and TRBJ1-1; D ambiguous. The CDR3 here is CASSQLELGRNTEAFF. The CDR3 DNA sequence: TGCGCCAGCAGCCAGCTTGAGTTGGGCCGGAACACTGAAGCTTTCTTT. The whole variable domain, filled in from reference TRBV5-1 and TRBJ1-1, reads KAGVTQTPRYLIKTRGQQVTLSCSPISGHRSVSWYQQTPGQGLQFLFEYFSETQRNKGNFPGRFSGRQFSNSRSEMNVSTLELGDSALYLCASSQLELGRNTEAFFGQGTRLTVV.